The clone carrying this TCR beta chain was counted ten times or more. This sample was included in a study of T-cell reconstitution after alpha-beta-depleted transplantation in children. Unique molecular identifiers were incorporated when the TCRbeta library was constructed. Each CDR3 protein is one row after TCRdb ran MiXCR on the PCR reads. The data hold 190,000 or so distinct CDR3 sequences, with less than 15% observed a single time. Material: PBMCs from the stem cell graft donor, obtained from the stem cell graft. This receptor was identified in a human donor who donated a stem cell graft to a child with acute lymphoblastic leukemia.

CDR3 loop: CASSNLQGAREAARYNEQFF. CDR3 nucleotide sequence: TGTGCCAGCAGCAACCTACAGGGGGCTAGGGAAGCGGCCCGATACAATGAGCAGTTCTTC. The V and J genes are TRBV9 and TRBJ2-1, with TRBD1 matching over 9 bases. The CDR3 is made up of 20 amino acids. With V trimmed by 4 bases and J by 4 bases, 21 bases remained unmatched. Germline CDR1 SGDLS, CDR2 YYNGEE.